A selection of T cell receptor beta chains follows, all from one sample in a study of CD4+ T cells in melanoma. Sequencing used immunoSEQ multiplex PCR; TCRdb keeps in-frame clones, though not all of them. The sample records approximately 20,000 clones, roughly 85% being singletons. The sample was cells from a culture (not recorded whether cultured in vitro). These receptors were obtained from a human donor with melanoma. CDR3s include the opening cysteine and the closing phenylalanine or tryptophan. The D gene is left open where the match is weak. A row's size may be missing; if present it is once, few, many or a size class.

len	d_gene	v_gene	abundance	j_gene	CDR3nt	CDR3aa
14	TRBD1	TRBV18	-	TRBJ1-2	TGTGCCAGCTCACCTTTGGGACAGCACTATGGCTACACCTTC	CASSPLGQHYGYTF
12	-	TRBV28	-	TRBJ2-7	TGTGCCAGCAGTCGCCCTGGTTACGAGCAGTACTTC	CASSRPGYEQYF
8	-	TRBV29-1	-	TRBJ2-5	TGCAGCGCCGGGTTCCAGTACTTC	CSAGFQYF
14	TRBD1	TRBV18	-	TRBJ2-5	TGTGCCAGCTCTCTACAGGGGTACGGAGAGACCCAGTACTTC	CASSLQGYGETQYF
14	-	TRBV6-1	few	TRBJ2-7	TGTGCCAGCAGCCCGGGGTTTAGCTCCTACGAGCAGTACTTC	CASSPGFSSYEQYF
15	TRBD1	TRBV6-5	-	TRBJ1-6	TGTGCCAGCAGAACAGGGGAATATTGGGATTCACCCCTCCACTTT	CASRTGEYWDSPLHF
15	-	TRBV11-3	-	TRBJ2-3	TGTGCCAGCAGCTTCGGGGGGCACCCCACAGATACGCAGTATTTT	CASSFGGHPTDTQYF
14	-	TRBV11-2	-	TRBJ1-4	TGTGCCAGCAGCTTCACAGGGTCGGATGAAAAACTGTTTTTT	CASSFTGSDEKLFF
14	TRBD1	TRBV2	-	TRBJ2-3	TGTGCCAGCATGAGGACAGGGGCGACAGATACGCAGTATTTT	CASMRTGATDTQYF
14	TRBD1	TRBV5-6	-	TRBJ1-6	TGTGCCAGCAGCTTAGACAGGGCCAATTCACCCCTCCACTTT	CASSLDRANSPLHF
15	-	TRBV5-1	-	TRBJ2-5	TGCGCCAGCAGCAGAACCGGGACCCCGGAAGAGACCCAGTACTTC	CASSRTGTPEETQYF
13	TRBD2	TRBV9	-	TRBJ2-2	TGTGCCAGCAGGACTAGCGGGACCGGGGAGCTGTTTTTT	CASRTSGTGELFF
17	-	TRBV18	-	TRBJ1-5	TGTGCCAGCTCACCACGGGGCAGCCTCTATAGCAATCAGCCCCAGCATTTT	CASSPRGSLYSNQPQHF
13	TRBD2	TRBV30	-	TRBJ2-7	TGTGCCTGGGCACGGGGGGGAGTCTACGAGCAGTACTTC	CAWARGGVYEQYF
14	-	TRBV4-2	-	TRBJ1-2	TGTGCCAGCAGCCAAGGAGTTGGGACGTTCGGCTACACCTTC	CASSQGVGTFGYTF
14	-	TRBV5-1	few	TRBJ1-1	TGCGCCAGCAGCAACAACAGGGCGAACACTGAAGCTTTCTTT	CASSNNRANTEAFF
16	TRBD2	TRBV7-8	-	TRBJ2-1	TGTGCCAGCAGCTTATTTAGCGGGTCGGACTACAATGAGCAGTTCTTC	CASSLFSGSDYNEQFF
15	TRBD1	TRBV15	-	TRBJ1-1	TGTGCCACCAGCAGAGGTGGGGGACAGCGCTTTGAAGCTTTCTTT	CATSRGGGQRFEAFF
17	-	TRBV11-3	once	TRBJ1-4	TGTGCCAGCAGCTTCCCCCTACAGGGACAAACTAATGAAAAACTGTTTTTT	CASSFPLQGQTNEKLFF
15	TRBD1	TRBV5-1	-	TRBJ1-1	TGCGCCAGCAGCTCGACCCCGGGACAGCACACTGAAGCTTTCTTT	CASSSTPGQHTEAFF
16	-	TRBV4-1	-	TRBJ2-2	TGCGCCAGCAGCCGGGAAGACAGCTGGAACACCGGGGAGCTGTTTTTT	CASSREDSWNTGELFF
13	-	TRBV9	-	TRBJ1-2	TGTGCCAGCACGCACCTCCGGGGGGGAGGCTACACCTTC	CASTHLRGGGYTF
17	TRBD1	TRBV27	-	TRBJ1-6	TGTGCCAGCAGGGGGTACAGGGGCATAGGGTATAATTCACCCCTCCACTTT	CASRGYRGIGYNSPLHF
14	-	TRBV12-5	-	TRBJ1-2	TGTGCTAGTGGCGAGAAGTTCCAAGACGGGGGCTACACCTTC	CASGEKFQDGGYTF
15	-	TRBV10-2	-	TRBJ1-4	TGCGCCAGCAGCTCCCAGGGTTTACAGGGTGAAAAACTGTTTTTT	CASSSQGLQGEKLFF
16	TRBD1	TRBV11-2	-	TRBJ2-6	TGTGCCAGCAGCTTATTGGGGGACAGGGTGGCCAACGTCCTGACTTTC	CASSLLGDRVANVLTF
13	-	TRBV30	-	TRBJ1-3	TGTGCCTGGAGTGTAAGCCGTGGAAACACCATATATTTT	CAWSVSRGNTIYF
16	TRBD1	TRBV9	-	TRBJ2-1	TGTGCCAGCAGCGTACGGGGGACAGGGTCGGGCAATGAGCAGTTCTTC	CASSVRGTGSGNEQFF
15	TRBD1	TRBV12-5	-	TRBJ1-5	TGTGCTAGTGGTGACAGGGTTAATAGCAATCAGCCCCAGCATTTT	CASGDRVNSNQPQHF
14	-	TRBV5-6	-	TRBJ1-6	TGTGCCAGCAGCGCGGGACGGTTTAGAGCACCCCTCCACTTT	CASSAGRFRAPLHF
15	TRBD2	TRBV30	-	TRBJ2-7	TGTGCCTGGGGCTGGGGGCTAGCGGGGCGGTACGAGCAGTACTTC	CAWGWGLAGRYEQYF
14	TRBD1	TRBV5-4	-	TRBJ1-3	TGTGCCAGCAGCTTTGGACAGGCTGGAAACACCATATATTTT	CASSFGQAGNTIYF
17	-	TRBV9	-	TRBJ2-2	TGTGCCAGCAGCGTAGACGGAGGGGGCCGATACACCGGGGAGCTGTTTTTT	CASSVDGGGRYTGELFF
14	TRBD1	TRBV5-1	-	TRBJ1-5	TGCGCCAGCAGCCCCGGGACAGGGGAACAGCCCCAGCATTTT	CASSPGTGEQPQHF
13	-	TRBV5-1	-	TRBJ2-1	TGCGCCAGCCGTTCTAGCGTCGACAATGAGCAGTTCTTC	CASRSSVDNEQFF
16	TRBD2	TRBV6-6	-	TRBJ2-4	TGTGCCAGCAGTTCGCCTAGTAGCGGGGCCAAAAACATTCAGTACTTC	CASSSPSSGAKNIQYF
15	-	TRBV19	-	TRBJ1-3	TGTGCCAGTATATCCCGGAGAATCTCTGGAAACACCATATATTTT	CASISRRISGNTIYF
16	TRBD2	TRBV18	-	TRBJ2-7	TGTGCCAGCTCACGGCAGGGCGGGGGGCCCTCCTACGAGCAGTACTTC	CASSRQGGGPSYEQYF
15	TRBD1	TRBV27	-	TRBJ1-3	TGTGCCAGCAGTTTGCCCCGGGACAGGGATGACACCATATATTTT	CASSLPRDRDDTIYF